These T cell receptor beta chains were read from a single sample in a study of radiotherapy plus CTLA-4 blockade in lung cancer. The repertoire was sequenced with immunoSEQ multiplex PCR; TCRdb's copy has only in-frame clones and lacks some. The data hold 90,000 to 130,000 clones, with roughly 77% observed a single time. Sequences were derived from peripheral blood, sampled from a patient treated with radiotherapy plus ipilimumab. All receptors come from a human donor with non-small cell lung cancer that progressed on radiotherapy plus ipilimumab. Some clones in this sample may be carry-over from other donors' samples. Both conserved end residues are part of each CDR3. D genes are given only for firm matches. Rows may omit the clone size; those that give it use once, few, many or a size class.

j_call d_call clone_size v_call cdr3_aa cdr3_nt
TRBJ2-2 TRBD2 . TRBV28 CASSRLRGANTGELFF TGTGCCAGCAGCCGCCTTCGGGGGGCGAACACCGGGGAGCTGTTTTTT
TRBJ1-4 . few TRBV7-9 CASSLRGEGNEKLFF TGTGCCAGCAGCTTAAGAGGAGAGGGTAATGAAAAACTGTTTTTT
TRBJ1-1 . . TRBV19 CASSIGGKNTEAFF TGTGCCAGTAGTATTGGGGGCAAGAACACTGAAGCTTTCTTT
TRBJ1-1 . . TRBV27 CASRPQRQLNTEAFF TGTGCCAGCAGGCCCCAGAGACAGCTGAACACTGAAGCTTTCTTT
TRBJ1-1 . . TRBV7-8 CASSLWRFMNTEAFF TGTGCCAGCAGCTTATGGCGGTTCATGAACACTGAAGCTTTCTTT
TRBJ2-1 . . TRBV27 CATVRSGVAFF TGTGCCACCGTACGGTCTGGGGTGGCGTTCTTC
TRBJ1-6 . few TRBV13 CASSRTPNSPLHF TGTGCCAGCAGTCGGACCCCAAATTCACCCCTCCACTTT
TRBJ1-4 . . TRBV5-1 CASSLHSATNEKLFF TGCGCCAGCAGCTTGCACAGTGCAACTAATGAAAAACTGTTTTTT
TRBJ1-3 . . TRBV5-1 CASSLVGDSGNTIYF TGCGCCAGCAGCTTGGTAGGAGATTCTGGAAACACCATATATTTT
TRBJ2-7 . . TRBV7-9 CASSPRGYEQYF TGTGCCAGCAGCCCGAGGGGATACGAGCAGTACTTC
TRBJ1-5 . . TRBV6-5 CASSYRGNQPQHF TGTGCCAGCAGTTATCGGGGCAATCAGCCCCAGCATTTT
TRBJ2-3 . . TRBV19 CASSIGRGRQDTQYF TGTGCCAGTAGTATAGGCCGGGGGCGCCAAGATACGCAGTATTTT
TRBJ2-7 . . TRBV7-2 CASSRERNSYEQYF TGTGCCAGCAGCCGCGAACGAAACTCCTACGAGCAGTACTTC
TRBJ2-3 . . TRBV7-6 CASSLARGDRESDTQYF TGTGCCAGCAGCTTAGCGCGGGGGGACAGGGAATCAGATACGCAGTATTTT
TRBJ1-6 . . TRBV5-6 CASSIDVAPLHF TGTGCCAGCAGTATCGACGTAGCACCCCTCCACTTT
TRBJ2-1 . once TRBV2 CASSETGSSYNEQFF TGTGCCAGCAGCGAGACAGGAAGCTCCTACAATGAGCAGTTCTTC
TRBJ2-4 TRBD1 . TRBV7-2 CASSLEKDRSAKNIQYF TGTGCCAGCAGCTTAGAGAAGGACAGGTCAGCCAAAAACATTCAGTACTTC
TRBJ1-1 . . TRBV7-9 CASSFSRMNTEAFF TGTGCCAGCAGCTTTAGCAGGATGAACACTGAAGCTTTCTTT
TRBJ1-2 TRBD1 few TRBV6-5 CASNPQGNYGYTF TGTGCCAGCAACCCACAGGGGAACTATGGCTACACCTTC
TRBJ2-7 TRBD1 . TRBV19 CASSTDGQGANEQYF TGTGCCAGTAGTACGGACGGACAGGGGGCGAACGAGCAGTACTTC
TRBJ1-3 . . TRBV19 CASRSRGVSSGNTIYF TGTGCCAGTAGATCTCGCGGGGTTAGCTCTGGAAACACCATATATTTT
TRBJ2-3 TRBD2 . TRBV27 CASSSLVSGAYTDTQYF TGTGCCAGCAGCTCCTTAGTCAGCGGGGCGTACACAGATACGCAGTATTTT
TRBJ2-7 TRBD1 . TRBV28 CASRVAGTGDSYEQYF TGTGCCAGCAGAGTAGCCGGGACAGGGGACTCCTACGAGCAGTACTTC
TRBJ1-5 . . TRBV6-4 CAKILQGNNQPQHF TGTGCCAAAATCTTACAGGGAAACAATCAGCCCCAGCATTTT
TRBJ1-1 . . TRBV7-9 CASSRMGGIDTEAFF TGTGCCAGCAGCAGAATGGGGGGGATTGACACTGAAGCTTTCTTT
TRBJ2-3 . . TRBV11-1 CASSFGRLGGHPRTDTQYF TGTGCCAGCAGCTTTGGCCGCTTGGGGGGGCACCCTCGCACAGATACGCAGTATTTT
TRBJ1-2 . . TRBV4-3 CASSQIQAQGDYGYTF TGCGCCAGCAGCCAAATCCAGGCACAGGGCGACTATGGCTACACCTTC
TRBJ1-2 TRBD1 . TRBV6-4 CASSDYGDSGYTF TGTGCCAGCAGTGACTACGGGGACAGTGGCTACACCTTC
TRBJ1-1 . . TRBV14 CASSQEVFLAEAFF TGTGCCAGCAGCCAAGAAGTTTTTTTGGCTGAAGCTTTCTTT
TRBJ1-2 TRBD1 few TRBV4-1 CASSHRDRDYGYTF TGCGCCAGCAGCCACCGAGACAGGGACTATGGCTACACCTTC
TRBJ2-5 . . TRBV5-1 CASSVQGFGETQYF TGCGCCAGCAGCGTCCAGGGGTTTGGGGAGACCCAGTACTTC
TRBJ1-1 . . TRBV7-9 CASSLGPLMNTEAFF TGTGCCAGCAGCTTAGGCCCCCTAATGAACACTGAAGCTTTCTTT
TRBJ1-1 . once TRBV6-5 CASSYRDNTEAFF TGTGCCAGCAGTTACCGGGACAACACTGAAGCTTTCTTT
TRBJ1-5 . . TRBV18 CASSARDNQPQHF TGTGCCAGCTCGGCACGGGATAATCAGCCCCAGCATTTT
TRBJ2-7 . few TRBV6-5 CASRLFGESSYEQYF TGTGCCAGCAGGCTCTTTGGAGAAAGCTCCTACGAGCAGTACTTC
TRBJ2-1 TRBD2 . TRBV7-3 CASSLRGGATNEQFF TGTGCCAGCAGCTTACGCGGGGGGGCTACGAATGAGCAGTTCTTC
TRBJ2-7 TRBD1 . TRBV23-1 CASSQNGTDRSYEQYF TGCGCCAGCAGTCAAAACGGGACAGATCGCTCCTACGAGCAGTACTTC
TRBJ1-3 . . TRBV9 CASSSQVSGNTIYF TGTGCCAGCAGCTCACAGGTTTCTGGAAACACCATATATTTT
TRBJ2-5 TRBD2 once TRBV6-6 CASKPGGAQETQYF TGTGCCAGCAAACCCGGGGGGGCCCAGGAGACCCAGTACTTC